Following are 8 T cell receptor beta chains from one sample sequenced in a study of Graves' ophthalmopathy and Graves' hyperthyroidism. CDR3 regions of TCR beta were amplified from RNA transcripts. Second-round multiplex PCR came after a first-round RT-PCR that employed HTBI primers. Via MiXCR, TCRdb re-called the multiplex PCR reads, giving one row per CDR3 protein. The data show some 370,000 distinct CDR3 sequences, with approximately 18% seen just once and 2.4% held by the top ten. The material sequenced was peripheral blood. The receptors come from an adult woman with stable Graves' hyperthyroidism.

The table lists this clonotype with many counts. The V and J genes are TRBV5-1 and TRBJ2-2; 8 bases align to TRBD1. CDR1 SGHRS and CDR2 YFSETQ come from the germline V gene. The CDR3 loop spans 15 amino acids. V dropped 4 bases and J dropped 2; count of bases not matched to a gene: 4. The CDR3, as DNA: TGCGCCAGCAGCCCCGCAGGGGGCAACACCGGGGAGCTGTTTTTT. Translating it yields CASSPAGGNTGELFF. The full variable domain, with the rest looked up from reference TRBV5-1 and TRBJ2-2, is KAGVTQTPRYLIKTRGQQVTLSCSPISGHRSVSWYQQTPGQGLQFLFEYFSETQRNKGNFPGRFSGRQFSNSRSEMNVSTLELGDSALYLCASSPAGGNTGELFFGEGSRLTVL.

This clonotype appeared many times. The J gene is TRBJ1-1, the V gene TRBV6-2 or TRBV6-3; D remains unclear. The V end was cut by 2 bases, the J end by 0 bases, with 7 bases between. The CDR3 is 14 residues long. Germline V CDR1 and CDR2: MNHEY, SVGEGT. CDR3 DNA: TGTGCCAGCAGTTACACAGAAATGAACACTGAAGCTTTCTTT. This codes for CASSYTEMNTEAFF.

The gene calls are TRBV9 and TRBJ2-2; D unclear. The V end lost 2 bases, the J end lost 3 bases, and 5 bases lay between the germline ends. Germline loops: CDR1 SGDLS, CDR2 YYNGEE. This CDR3 has 13 amino acids. The CDR3 region has the DNA TGTGCCAGCAGCGTTCTGTACACCGGGGAGCTGTTTTTT. Translated, it gives CASSVLYTGELFF.

This clonotype was recorded at least ten times. The rearrangement uses TRBV12-3 or TRBV12-4 and TRBJ2-2; 8 nucleotides align to TRBD2. This CDR3 comprises 17 residues. The V segment lost 6 bases and the J segment 6 bases; nucleotides outside the gene matches: 15. CDR3 nucleotide sequence: TGTGCCAGCAGCATTGCCGGGACTAGATGGAGGTCCGGGGAGCTGTTTTTT. Amino acid sequence: CASSIAGTRWRSGELFF.

This clonotype was found a few times. The rearrangement uses TRBV18 and TRBJ1-1, with 7 bases matching TRBD1. The CDR3 spans 14 residues. The V segment lost 5 bases and the J segment 0 bases; nucleotides outside the gene matches: 3. CDR1 is KGHSH, CDR2 LQKENI, per germline. The CDR3: CASSAGQVNTEAFF. CDR3 DNA sequence: TGTGCCAGCTCAGCAGGACAGGTGAACACTGAAGCTTTCTTT.

This rearrangement joins TRBV6-5 to TRBJ1-1; D is unclear. This CDR3 is 11 amino acids long. Germline V gene lookup returns CDR1 MNHEY and CDR2 SVGAGI. V shed 0 bases and J shed 11 bases, with 7 bases lying between them. CDR3: CASSYSIMAFF. The CDR3 DNA reads as TGTGCCAGCAGTTACTCGATAATGGCTTTCTTT.

This clonotype appeared many times. The V call is TRBV3-1, the J call TRBJ2-4; 10 bases agree with TRBD2. The CDR3 is 17 amino acids. Trimming cost V 4 bases and J 0 bases; bases outside gene matches: 6. Germline values: CDR1 LGHDT, CDR2 YNNKEL (reference sequence). CDR3 loop: CASSRTSGPVAKNIQYF. CDR3 DNA sequence: TGTGCCAGCAGCCGGACTAGCGGCCCCGTAGCCAAAAACATTCAGTACTTC.

This clonotype was seen many times. The genes are TRBV27 and TRBJ2-7; TRBD2 is a possible D gene (6 bases). The V and J ends lost 10 bases and 1 base respectively, with 20 bases between them. From germline, CDR1 is MNHEY and CDR2 SMNVEV (reference sequence). This CDR3 has 15 amino acids. The CDR3, as DNA: TGTGCCACCGGCCGGGGGAGTCCACTTTCCTACGAGCAGTACTTC. Its protein product is CATGRGSPLSYEQYF.